The 6 T cell receptor beta chains given below trace back to one sample, sequenced in a study of T cell responses to AZD1222 COVID-19 vaccine. Measured with immunoSEQ multiplex PCR; TCRdb has only the in-frame clones, and not every one. The sample carries approximately 140,000 clones, approximately 90% recorded once. This sample comprised peripheral blood, obtained on day 0 of AZD1222 vaccination. The receptors shown here come from an adult in good health.

The table lists this clone with a count of one. The CDR3 sequence is CASSHGTTTSPLHF. In DNA, the CDR3 is TGTGCCAGCAGCCATGGAACGACAACTTCACCCCTCCACTTT. This chain uses TRBV11-3 with TRBJ1-6; D unresolved. V dropped 5 bases and J dropped 9 bases, with 14 bases sitting between them. Germline values: CDR1 SGHNT, CDR2 YENEEA. The CDR3 extends over 14 amino acids.

The chain joins TRBV20-1 to TRBJ1-1; unclear D gene. Trimming took 3 bases from V and 0 from J, leaving 11 bases between them. Germline-derived CDR1 and CDR2 are DFQATT and SNEGSKA (reference sequence). The CDR3 is made up of 14 amino acids. CDR3 coding DNA: TGCAGTGCTAGTTCGGGCCCCTTGAACACTGAAGCTTTCTTT. Its translation is CSASSGPLNTEAFF.

This clone came up once. The chain recombines TRBV6-6 with TRBJ1-2, with TRBD1 identical over 7 bases. This CDR3 spans 14 amino acids. The V gene end was trimmed by 2 bases and the J gene end by 5 bases; junction bases not matched to a gene: 5. CDR1 and CDR2 from the germline V gene are MNHNY and SVGAGI (reference sequence). The CDR3 nucleotides read TGTGCCAGCAGTTACGAGGGGGCGGGGTATGGCTACACCTTC. Protein: CASSYEGAGYGYTF.

This rearrangement joins TRBV7-8 to TRBJ2-5; no clear D gene. Looked up from germline, CDR1 is SGHVS and CDR2 is FQNEAQ. The CDR3 sequence is 13 residues long. V lost 3 bases and J lost 0, with 5 bases in between. CDR3 sequence (DNA): TGTGCCAGCAGCTTCGGATACCAAGAGACCCAGTACTTC. Its translation: CASSFGYQETQYF.

The CDR3 DNA sequence: TGTGCCAGCAGCGTATATCGTAATGAGCAGTTCTTC. Protein: CASSVYRNEQFF. This chain joins TRBV7-2 and TRBJ2-1, with D unclear. CDR1 is SGHTA and CDR2 is FQGNSA in the germline V gene. The ends were cut back, 5 bases at V and 7 bases at J, with 9 bases in the middle. This CDR3 contains 12 residues.

This chain uses TRBV12-3 or TRBV12-4 with TRBJ2-7, with a tentative D call TRBD1 (5 bases). Trimming cost V 9 bases and J 4 bases, with 13 bases left between them. The CDR3 runs 12 residues. The DNA of the CDR3 is TGTGCCAGTGGAAGGGGAACGTACGAGCAGTACTTC. The encoded protein is CASGRGTYEQYF.